Included here is one TCR beta chain sequence, with context. Antigen: not known. The data derive from a study of T cell repertoires in cytomegalovirus infection. Overall study: Public TCR beta signature analysis indicated the presence of both CMV infection and matching HLA type.

The V end lost 3 bases, the J end lost 2 bases, and 14 bases lay between the germline ends. Per the germline V gene, CDR1 is SEHNR and CDR2 is FQNEAQ (reference sequence). This CDR3 is built from 16 residues. TCRdb redid the calling of the reads with MiXCR, one entry per CDR3 protein. The sample records about 89,000 distinct CDR3 sequences, around 28% being singletons. The sample consisted of CD8+ T cells from cultured PBMCs, taken from culture after CMV antigen stimulation. The TCR comes from a human donor in good health (CMV status not recorded). Some clones in this sample may be carry-over from other donors' samples. This chain uses TRBV7-9 with TRBJ1-5; D is undetermined. The CDR3: CASSFHRSGGNQPQHF. The CDR3 nucleotides read TGTGCCAGCAGCTTCCATCGGAGCGGGGGCAATCAGCCCCAGCATTTT.